One T cell receptor beta chain is described in this entry. The target antigen is unknown. PCR employed 60 Vbeta and 13 Jbeta primers. Original processing methods: A later analysis tallied tens of millions of unique TCR beta chains, roughly 11 million of them shared. The repertoire was sequenced with immunoSEQ multiplex PCR; TCRdb's copy has only in-frame clones and lacks some. Clone size and the V and J calls come from that table; the DNA yielded D and trimming. The data contain more than 95,000 clones, approximately 78% of them seen just once; the ten biggest clones take up 6% to 8%. The data were taken from a study of cytomegalovirus exposure and HLA in healthy donors. Notes on the study in general: The study had only CMV serostatus as immune exposure information. Highly shared sequence variants in one cluster were likely a sequencing artifact.

Germline CDR1 and CDR2: SQVTM and ANQGSEA. This CDR3 has 17 amino acids. The V and J ends lost 2 bases and 2 bases, in that order; junction bases with no gene match: 9. The sequence came from a woman aged 40-49 years in good health and CMV-seronegative. Sequencing input: PBMCs. The chain carries TRBV29-1 and TRBJ2-3, with 11 bases matching TRBD2. CDR3 amino acids: CSVEKRLLAGATDTQYF. DNA for the CDR3: TGCAGCGTTGAAAAAAGACTACTAGCGGGGGCCACAGATACGCAGTATTTT.